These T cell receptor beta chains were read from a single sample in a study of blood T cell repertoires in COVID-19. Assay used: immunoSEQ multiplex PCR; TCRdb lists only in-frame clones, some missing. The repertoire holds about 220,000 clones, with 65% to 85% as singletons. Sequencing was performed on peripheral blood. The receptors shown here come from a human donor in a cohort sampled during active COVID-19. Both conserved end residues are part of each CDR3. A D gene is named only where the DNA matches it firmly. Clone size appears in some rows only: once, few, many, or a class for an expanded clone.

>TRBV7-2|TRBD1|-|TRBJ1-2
CASSSPTGGHYGYTF
TGTGCCAGCAGCTCCCCGACAGGGGGCCACTATGGCTACACCTTC
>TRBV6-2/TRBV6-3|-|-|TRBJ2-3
CASSYERRLLTSRDTQYF
TGTGCCAGCAGTTACGAGCGGCGGCTCTTAACCAGCAGAGATACGCAGTATTTT
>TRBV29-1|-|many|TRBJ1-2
CSVESQQGSGNTF
TGCAGCGTTGAAAGCCAACAAGGTTCAGGGAACACCTTC
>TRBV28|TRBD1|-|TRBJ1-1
CASSVPQGVYTEAFF
TGTGCCAGCAGTGTACCACAGGGGGTGTATACTGAAGCTTTCTTT
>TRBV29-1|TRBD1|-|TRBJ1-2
CSVRTGGFGYTF
TGCAGCGTTCGGACAGGGGGCTTTGGCTACACCTTC
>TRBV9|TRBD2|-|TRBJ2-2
CASSVEAGFGELFF
TGTGCCAGCAGCGTAGAAGCGGGGTTTGGGGAGCTGTTTTTT
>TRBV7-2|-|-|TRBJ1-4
CASSLSSATNEKLFF
TGTGCCAGCAGCTTATCGTCAGCAACTAATGAAAAACTGTTTTTT
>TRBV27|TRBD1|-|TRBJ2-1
CASTFSWTGEYEQFF
TGTGCCAGCACCTTTTCCTGGACAGGGGAATATGAGCAGTTCTTC
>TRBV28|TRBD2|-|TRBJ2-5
CASRRGGEETQYF
TGTGCCAGCAGACGGGGAGGGGAAGAGACCCAGTACTTC
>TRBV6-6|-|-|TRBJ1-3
CASILGGAGGNTIYF
TGTGCCAGCATCCTGGGGGGGGCAGGTGGAAACACCATATATTTT
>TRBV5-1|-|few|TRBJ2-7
CASSLAETDLYEQYF
TGCGCCAGCAGCTTGGCCGAGACAGATCTCTACGAGCAGTACTTC
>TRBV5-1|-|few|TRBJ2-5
CASSLQGVDETQYF
TGCGCCAGCAGCTTGCAAGGGGTTGACGAGACCCAGTACTTC
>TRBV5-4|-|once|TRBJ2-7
CASSLDGRTYEQYF
TGTGCCAGCAGCTTAGACGGGAGAACTTACGAGCAGTACTTC
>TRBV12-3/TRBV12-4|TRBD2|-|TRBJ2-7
CASSLRLADEQYF
TGTGCCAGCAGTTTACGCCTAGCGGACGAGCAGTACTTC
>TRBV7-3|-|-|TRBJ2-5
CASSLAGVETQYF
TGTGCCAGCAGCTTAGCAGGGGTAGAGACCCAGTACTTC
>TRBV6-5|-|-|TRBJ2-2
CASSPGEIRTGELFF
TGTGCCAGCAGCCCGGGGGAGATTCGCACCGGGGAGCTGTTTTTT
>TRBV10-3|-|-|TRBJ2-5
CAISGGQGETQYF
TGTGCCATCAGTGGTGGGCAGGGGGAGACCCAGTACTTC
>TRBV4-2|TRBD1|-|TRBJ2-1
CASGQGINPNEQFF
TGTGCCAGCGGACAGGGTATTAATCCTAATGAGCAGTTCTTC
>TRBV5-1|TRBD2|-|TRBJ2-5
CASSRQGLAETQYF
TGCGCCAGCAGCCGACAGGGACTAGCGGAGACCCAGTACTTC
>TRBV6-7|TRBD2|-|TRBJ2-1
CASSYSIAGALHNEQFF
TGTGCCAGCAGTTACTCGATAGCGGGAGCCCTCCACAATGAGCAGTTCTTC
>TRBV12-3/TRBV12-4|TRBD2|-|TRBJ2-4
CASTPSRGDIQYF
TGTGCCAGCACCCCTTCCCGGGGGGACATTCAGTACTTC
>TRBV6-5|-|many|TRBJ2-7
CASSATGSEQYF
TGTGCCAGCAGCGCAACAGGGTCCGAGCAGTACTTC
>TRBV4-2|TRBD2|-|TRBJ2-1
CASSQVSGGVPGAQFF
TGTGCCAGCAGCCAAGTTAGCGGGGGGGTCCCCGGGGCGCAGTTCTTC
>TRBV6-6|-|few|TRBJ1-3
CASSYSIGARNTIYF
TGTGCCAGCAGTTACTCTATTGGGGCTAGGAACACCATATATTTT
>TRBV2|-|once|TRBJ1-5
CASSDRQGNQPQHF
TGTGCCAGCAGTGATAGGCAGGGGAATCAGCCCCAGCATTTT
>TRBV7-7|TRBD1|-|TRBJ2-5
CASSQRQGRAETQYF
TGTGCTAGCAGCCAACGACAGGGTAGGGCCGAGACCCAGTACTTC
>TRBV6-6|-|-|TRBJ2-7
CASSSQGRSSYEQYF
TGTGCCAGCAGTTCCCAGGGCAGGAGTTCCTACGAGCAGTACTTC
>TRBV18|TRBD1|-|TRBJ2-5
CASSRGQGEETQYF
TGTGCCAGCTCACGGGGACAGGGGGAAGAGACCCAGTACTTC
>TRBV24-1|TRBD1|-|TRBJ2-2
CATSDLTGGAHTGELFF
TGTGCCACCAGTGACCTCACAGGGGGCGCGCACACCGGGGAGCTGTTTTTT
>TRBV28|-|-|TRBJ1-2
CASTEEGGFNGYTF
TGTGCCAGCACCGAAGAGGGCGGATTCAATGGCTACACCTTC
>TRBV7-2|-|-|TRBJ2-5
CASSLVFAEETQYF
TGTGCCAGCAGCTTAGTCTTTGCGGAAGAGACCCAGTACTTC
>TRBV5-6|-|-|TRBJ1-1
CASSSLPGEGEAFF
TGTGCCAGCAGCTCCCTCCCCGGGGAGGGTGAAGCTTTCTTT
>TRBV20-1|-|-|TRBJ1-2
CSASGGIYGYTF
TGCAGTGCTAGTGGCGGCATCTATGGCTACACCTTC
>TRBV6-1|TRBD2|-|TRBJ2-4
CASSVGLAGVAKNIQYF
TGTGCCAGCAGTGTGGGACTAGCGGGAGTAGCCAAAAACATTCAGTACTTC
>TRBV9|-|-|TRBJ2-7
CASSKGVAPYEQYF
TGTGCCAGCAGCAAAGGGGTTGCCCCTTACGAGCAGTACTTC
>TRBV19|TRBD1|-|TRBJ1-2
CASSADRGINGYTF
TGTGCCAGTAGTGCAGACAGGGGGATCAATGGCTACACCTTC
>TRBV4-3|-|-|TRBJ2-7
CASSQDNSGSYEQYF
TGCGCCAGCAGCCAAGATAATAGCGGCTCCTACGAGCAGTACTTC
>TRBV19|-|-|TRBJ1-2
CASSIVTTNNYGYTF
TGTGCCAGTAGTATAGTGACAACGAATAACTATGGCTACACCTTC
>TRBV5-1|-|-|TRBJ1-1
CASSLRTVGNTEAFF
TGCGCCAGCAGCTTACGGACAGTAGGGAACACTGAAGCTTTCTTT
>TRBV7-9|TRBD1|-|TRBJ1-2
CASSLAQAGGSGYTF
TGTGCCAGCAGCTTAGCCCAGGCAGGGGGCTCTGGCTACACCTTC